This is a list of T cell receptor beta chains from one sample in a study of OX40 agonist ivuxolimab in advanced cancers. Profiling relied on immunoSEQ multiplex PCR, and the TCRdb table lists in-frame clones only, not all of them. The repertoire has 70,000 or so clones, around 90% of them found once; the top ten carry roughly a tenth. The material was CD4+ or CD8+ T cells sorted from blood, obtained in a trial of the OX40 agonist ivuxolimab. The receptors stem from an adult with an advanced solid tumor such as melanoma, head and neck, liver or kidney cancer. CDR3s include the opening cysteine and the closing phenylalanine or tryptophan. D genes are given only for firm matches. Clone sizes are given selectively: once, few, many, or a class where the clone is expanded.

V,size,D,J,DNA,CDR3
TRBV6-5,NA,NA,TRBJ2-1,TGTGCCAGCAGTCCCACAATAGGGGGTTATGAGCAGTTCTTC,CASSPTIGGYEQFF
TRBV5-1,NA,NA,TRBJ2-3,TGCGCCAGCAGCTTTGTGGGTGGGCACGTCGATACGCAGTATTTT,CASSFVGGHVDTQYF
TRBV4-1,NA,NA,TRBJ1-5,TGCGCCAGCAGTCCAGGATTCGGGAGGCCCCAGCATTTT,CASSPGFGRPQHF
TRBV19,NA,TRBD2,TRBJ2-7,TGTGCCAGTAGTCCGCGAGCGGGAGTTGGCGAGCAGTACTTC,CASSPRAGVGEQYF
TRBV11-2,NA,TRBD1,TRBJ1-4,TGTGCCAGCAGCATCACCGGGACAGGGGGCGAAAAACTGTTTTTT,CASSITGTGGEKLFF
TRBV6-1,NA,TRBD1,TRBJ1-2,TGTGCCAGCAGTCCCGGGGACAGAACTAACTATGGCTACACCTTC,CASSPGDRTNYGYTF
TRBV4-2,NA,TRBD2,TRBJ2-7,TGTGCCAGCAGCCAAGATAGGAGCGGGAGCGCCGAGCAGTACTTC,CASSQDRSGSAEQYF
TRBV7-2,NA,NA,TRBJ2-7,TGTGCCAGCAGCTTTGAGGGCTCCAGGGTTCACGAGCAGTACTTC,CASSFEGSRVHEQYF
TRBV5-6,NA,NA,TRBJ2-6,TGTGCCAGCAGCTTGGCCGGACAGCTCTCTGGGGCCAACGTCCTGACTTTC,CASSLAGQLSGANVLTF
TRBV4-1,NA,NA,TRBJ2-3,TGCGCCAGCAGCCAAGATCATCGGCGGGACACAGATACGCAGTATTTT,CASSQDHRRDTDTQYF
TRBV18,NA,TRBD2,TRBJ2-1,TGTGCCAGCTCATCACTAGCGGGAGTCGAAAATGAGCAGTTCTTC,CASSSLAGVENEQFF
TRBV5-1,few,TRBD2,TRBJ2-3,TGCGCCAGCAGCCAGGGACTAGCCGCAGATACGCAGTATTTT,CASSQGLAADTQYF
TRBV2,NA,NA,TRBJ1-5,TGTGCCAGCAGTGAAAGGGGCAGACAGCCCCAGCATTTT,CASSERGRQPQHF
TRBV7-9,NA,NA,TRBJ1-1,TGTGCCAGCAGCTTAATAGGATCTGAAGCTTTCTTT,CASSLIGSEAFF
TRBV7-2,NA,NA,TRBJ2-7,TGTGCCAGCAGCTTAGGGGGACTCCTTCCCTTCGAGCAGTACTTC,CASSLGGLLPFEQYF
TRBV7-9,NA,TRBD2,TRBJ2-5,TGTGCCAGCAGCTTAGGCGGGAGCGGGAAGCAAGAGACCCAGTACTTC,CASSLGGSGKQETQYF
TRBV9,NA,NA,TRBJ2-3,TGTGCCAGCAGCCCACCTAGCGCCACAGATACGCAGTATTTT,CASSPPSATDTQYF
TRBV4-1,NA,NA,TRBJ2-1,TGCGCCAGCAGCCAAATCGGGACTCGAATTTACAATGAGCAGTTCTTC,CASSQIGTRIYNEQFF
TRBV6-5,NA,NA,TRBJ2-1,TGTGCCAGCAGGACTAGTTATTCGCAGTTCTTC,CASRTSYSQFF
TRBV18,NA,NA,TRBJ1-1,TGTGCCAGCTCAAGAGACAGTGGGAACACTGAAGCTTTCTTT,CASSRDSGNTEAFF
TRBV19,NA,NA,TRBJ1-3,TGTGCCAGTAGTAGGGGCAGCAGCTCTGGAAACACCATATATTTT,CASSRGSSSGNTIYF
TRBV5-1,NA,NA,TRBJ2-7,TGCGCCAGCAGCTTGGGCGGGAACGAGTACGAGCAGTACTTC,CASSLGGNEYEQYF
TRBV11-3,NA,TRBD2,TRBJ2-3,TGTGCCAGCAGCGACCGACTAGCGGGACAAGATACGCAGTATTTT,CASSDRLAGQDTQYF
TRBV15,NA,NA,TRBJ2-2,TGTGCCACCAGCAGAGGAGGAGGGTACACCGGGGAGCTGTTTTTT,CATSRGGGYTGELFF
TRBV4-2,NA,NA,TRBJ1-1,TGTGCCAGCAGCCAAGATAGGGGGGCTGAAGCTTTCTTT,CASSQDRGAEAFF
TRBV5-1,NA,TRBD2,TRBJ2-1,TGCGCCAGCAGCCCCGGGACTAGCGGATTATACAATGAGCAGTTCTTC,CASSPGTSGLYNEQFF
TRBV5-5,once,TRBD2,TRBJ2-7,TGTGCCAGCAGCTTAGGAGGGACTAGCTCCTACGAGCAGTACTTC,CASSLGGTSSYEQYF
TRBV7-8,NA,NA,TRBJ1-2,TGTGCCAGCAGCACAGACAGAAACTATGGCTACACCTTC,CASSTDRNYGYTF
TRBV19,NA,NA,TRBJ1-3,TGTGCCAGTAGACCTCGGGGGAGCTCTGGAAACACCATATATTTT,CASRPRGSSGNTIYF
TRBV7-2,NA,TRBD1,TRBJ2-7,TGTGCCAGCAGCCTACAGGGGTACGAGCAGTACTTC,CASSLQGYEQYF
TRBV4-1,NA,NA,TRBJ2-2,TGCGCCAGCAGCCAAGACTCGTGGACGAACACCGGGGAGCTGTTTTTT,CASSQDSWTNTGELFF
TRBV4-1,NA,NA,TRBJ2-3,TGCGCCAGCAGCCATTATCTTAGGGCTCCCTCCGGCACAGATACGCAGTATTTT,CASSHYLRAPSGTDTQYF
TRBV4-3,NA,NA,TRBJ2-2,TGCGCCAGCAGCCAGGAAATCATCGGCGGGGAGCTGTTTTTT,CASSQEIIGGELFF
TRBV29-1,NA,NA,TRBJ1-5,TGCAGCGTTAGGGACTCCTTCCGAGGTGAGCCCCAGCATTTT,CSVRDSFRGEPQHF
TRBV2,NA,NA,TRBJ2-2,TGTGCCAGCAGGGGGAACACCGGGGAGCTGTTTTTT,CASRGNTGELFF
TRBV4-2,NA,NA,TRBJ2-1,TGTGCCAGCAGAGACAGGGCGGGGGACAATGAGCAGTTCTTC,CASRDRAGDNEQFF
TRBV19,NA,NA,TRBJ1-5,TGTGCCAGTAGTATTTTGGGCAGCAATCAGCCCCAGCATTTT,CASSILGSNQPQHF
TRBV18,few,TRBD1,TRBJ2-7,TGTGCCAGCTCAGCGACAGGGAAATCCTACGAGCAGTACTTC,CASSATGKSYEQYF
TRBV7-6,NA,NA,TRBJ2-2,TGTGCCAGCACCCCAAATCCAGGGGCCACCGGGGAGCTGTTTTTT,CASTPNPGATGELFF
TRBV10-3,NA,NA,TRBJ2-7,TGTGCCATCAGAGGCGGGAACTACTACGAGCAGTACTTC,CAIRGGNYYEQYF
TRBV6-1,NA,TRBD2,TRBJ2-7,TGTGCCAGCGCCCGGCGGGAGGGAGGTTGGGAGCAGTACTTC,CASARREGGWEQYF
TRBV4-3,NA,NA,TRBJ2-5,TGCGCCAGCAGCCAAGCGGGAGACAGAGAGACCCAGTACTTC,CASSQAGDRETQYF